This T cell receptor beta chain was retrieved from a study of blood T cell repertoires in COVID-19. Sequenced by immunoSEQ multiplex PCR; TCRdb stores in-frame clones only, minus some. Of some 210,000 clones in the sample, roughly 87% were seen once. Germline V CDR1 and CDR2: SGDLS, YYNGEE. V was pared by 0 bases and J by 7 bases, with 14 bases between. CDR3 size: 14 residues. The cohort comprised adults aged about 18 to 100 years residing in some 24 US areas. Sequencing input: PBMCs or T cells enriched from blood (not recorded which). This chain uses TRBV9 with TRBJ2-7, with a possible D match to TRBD1 (6 bases). This clonotype was sampled from a man aged 18 to 29 with acute COVID-19. CDR3 residues: CASSVGAGVYEQYF. CDR3 coding DNA: TGTGCCAGCAGCGTAGGAGCAGGGGTGTATGAGCAGTACTTC.